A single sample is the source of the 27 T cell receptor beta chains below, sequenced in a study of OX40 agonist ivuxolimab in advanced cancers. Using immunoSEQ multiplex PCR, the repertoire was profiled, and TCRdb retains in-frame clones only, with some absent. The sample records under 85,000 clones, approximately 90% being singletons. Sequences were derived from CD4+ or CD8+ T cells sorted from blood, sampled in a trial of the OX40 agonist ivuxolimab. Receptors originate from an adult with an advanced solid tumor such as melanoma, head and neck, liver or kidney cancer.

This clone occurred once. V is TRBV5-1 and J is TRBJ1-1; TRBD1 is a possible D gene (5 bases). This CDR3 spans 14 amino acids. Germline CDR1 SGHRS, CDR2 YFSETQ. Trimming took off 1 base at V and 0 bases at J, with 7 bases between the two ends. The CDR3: CASSLQGMNTEAFF. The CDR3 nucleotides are TGCGCCAGCAGCTTGCAGGGAATGAACACTGAAGCTTTCTTT.

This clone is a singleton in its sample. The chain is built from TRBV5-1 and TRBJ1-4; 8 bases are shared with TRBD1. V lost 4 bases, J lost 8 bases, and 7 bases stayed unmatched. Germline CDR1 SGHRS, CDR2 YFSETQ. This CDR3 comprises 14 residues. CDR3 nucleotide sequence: TGCGCCAGCAGCCCAGGGGGCGGCAGGGAAAAACTGTTTTTT. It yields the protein CASSPGGGREKLFF.

Here the CDR3 reads CASSTLLAGGSTQYF. The CDR3 coding sequence is TGTGCCAGCAGTACATTACTAGCGGGAGGCAGTACGCAGTATTTT. This rearrangement joins TRBV28 to TRBJ2-3; the match to TRBD2 covers 12 bases. Germline V gene sequence: CDR1 MDHEN, CDR2 SYDVKM. V gave up 5 bases and J gave up 8 bases; unmatched junction bases: 8. The CDR3 sequence is 15 residues long.

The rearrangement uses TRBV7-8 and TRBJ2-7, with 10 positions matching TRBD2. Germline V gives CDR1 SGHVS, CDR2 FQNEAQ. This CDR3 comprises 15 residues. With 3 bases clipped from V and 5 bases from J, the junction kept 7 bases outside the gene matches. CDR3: CASSLWTSGPNEQYF. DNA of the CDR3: TGTGCCAGCAGCTTGTGGACTAGCGGTCCCAACGAGCAGTACTTC.

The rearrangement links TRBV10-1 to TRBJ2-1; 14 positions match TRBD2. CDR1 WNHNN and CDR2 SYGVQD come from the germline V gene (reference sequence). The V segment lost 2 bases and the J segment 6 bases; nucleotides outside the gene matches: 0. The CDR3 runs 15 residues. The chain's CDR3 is CASSEGTSGSNEQFF. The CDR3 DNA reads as TGCGCCAGCAGTGAGGGGACTAGCGGGAGCAATGAGCAGTTCTTC.

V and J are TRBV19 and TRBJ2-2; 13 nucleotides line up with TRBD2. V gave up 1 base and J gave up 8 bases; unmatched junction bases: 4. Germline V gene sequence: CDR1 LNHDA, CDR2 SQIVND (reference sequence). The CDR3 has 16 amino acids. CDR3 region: CASSIGTSGSPGELFF. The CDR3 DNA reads TGTGCCAGTAGTATAGGGACTAGCGGGAGCCCTGGGGAGCTGTTTTTT.

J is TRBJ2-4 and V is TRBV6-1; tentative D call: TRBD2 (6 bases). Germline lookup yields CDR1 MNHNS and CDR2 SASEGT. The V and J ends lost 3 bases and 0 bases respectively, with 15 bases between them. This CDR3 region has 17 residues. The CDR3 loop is CASSDVLATLAKNIQYF. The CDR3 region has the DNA TGTGCCAGCAGTGACGTTCTAGCGACCCTAGCCAAAAACATTCAGTACTTC.

The CDR3 reads CASGLFGTGNTIYF. CDR3 nucleotide sequence: TGTGCTAGTGGTCTGTTCGGGACTGGAAACACCATATATTTT. J is TRBJ1-3 and V is TRBV12-5; no clear D gene. V was pared by 5 bases and J by 2 bases, with 10 bases between. Germline V gene data show CDR1 as LGHNT and CDR2 as FRNRAP. This CDR3 is built from 14 residues.

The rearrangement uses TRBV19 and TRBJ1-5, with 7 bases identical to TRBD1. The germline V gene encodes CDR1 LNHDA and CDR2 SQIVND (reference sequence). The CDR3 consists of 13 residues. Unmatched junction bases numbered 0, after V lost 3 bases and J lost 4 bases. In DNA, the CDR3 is TGTGCCAGTAGTATGACAGGGAATCAGCCCCAGCATTTT. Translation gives CASSMTGNQPQHF.

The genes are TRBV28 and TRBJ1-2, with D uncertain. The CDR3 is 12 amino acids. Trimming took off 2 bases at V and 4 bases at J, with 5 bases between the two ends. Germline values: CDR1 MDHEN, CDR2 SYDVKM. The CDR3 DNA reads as TGTGCCAGCAGTTTAGGGTCCTATGGCTACACCTTC. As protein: CASSLGSYGYTF.

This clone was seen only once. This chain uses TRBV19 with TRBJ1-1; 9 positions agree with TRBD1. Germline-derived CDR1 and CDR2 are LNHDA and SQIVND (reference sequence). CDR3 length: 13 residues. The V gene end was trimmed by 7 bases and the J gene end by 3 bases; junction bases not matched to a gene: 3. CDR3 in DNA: TGTGCCAGTAACAGGGGGCAAGACACTGAAGCTTTCTTT. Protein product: CASNRGQDTEAFF. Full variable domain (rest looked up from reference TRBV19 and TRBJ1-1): DGGITQSPKYLFRKEGQNVTLSCEQNLNHDAMYWYRQDPGQGLRLIYYSQIVNDFQKGDIAEGYSVSREKKESFPLTVTSAQKNPTAFYLCASNRGQDTEAFFGQGTRLTVV.

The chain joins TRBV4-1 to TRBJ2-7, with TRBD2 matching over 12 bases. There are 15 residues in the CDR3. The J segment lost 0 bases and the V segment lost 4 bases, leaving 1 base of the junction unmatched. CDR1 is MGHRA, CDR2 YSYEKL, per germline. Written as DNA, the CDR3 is TGCGCCAGCAGCCGGACTAGCGGGGACTCCTACGAGCAGTACTTC. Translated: CASSRTSGDSYEQYF.

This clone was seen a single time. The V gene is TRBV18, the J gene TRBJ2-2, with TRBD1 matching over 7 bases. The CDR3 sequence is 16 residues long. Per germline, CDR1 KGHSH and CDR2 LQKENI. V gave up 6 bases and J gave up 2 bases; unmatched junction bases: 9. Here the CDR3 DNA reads TGTGCCAGCTCGTCGGTGGGACAGAGAAACACCGGGGAGCTGTTTTTT. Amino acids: CASSSVGQRNTGELFF.

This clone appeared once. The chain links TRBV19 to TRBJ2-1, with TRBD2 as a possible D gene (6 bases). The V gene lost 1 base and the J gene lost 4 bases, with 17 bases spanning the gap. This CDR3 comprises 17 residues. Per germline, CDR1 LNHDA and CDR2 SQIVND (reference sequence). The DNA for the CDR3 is TGTGCCAGTAGTATAGTAATAGGGATAGCGGAATACAATGAGCAGTTCTTC. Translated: CASSIVIGIAEYNEQFF.

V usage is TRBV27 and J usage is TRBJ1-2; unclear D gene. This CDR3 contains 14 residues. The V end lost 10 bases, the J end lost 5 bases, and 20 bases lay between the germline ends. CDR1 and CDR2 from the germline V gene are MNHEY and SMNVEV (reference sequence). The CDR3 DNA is TGTGCCACCCTCCAGTACAGTGATGGGTATGGCTACACCTTC. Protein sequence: CATLQYSDGYGYTF.

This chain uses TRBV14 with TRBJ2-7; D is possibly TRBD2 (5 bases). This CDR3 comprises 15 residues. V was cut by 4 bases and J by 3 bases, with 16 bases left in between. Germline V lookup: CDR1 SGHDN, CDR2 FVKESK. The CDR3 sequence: CASSLDLPGVYEQYF. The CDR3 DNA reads TGTGCCAGCAGCCTGGACCTCCCCGGGGTCTACGAGCAGTACTTC. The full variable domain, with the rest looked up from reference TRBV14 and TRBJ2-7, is EAGVTQFPSHSVIEKGQTVTLRCDPISGHDNLYWYRRVMGKEIKFLLHFVKESKQDESGMPNNRFLAERTGGTYSTLKVQPAELEDSGVYFCASSLDLPGVYEQYFGPGTRLTVT.

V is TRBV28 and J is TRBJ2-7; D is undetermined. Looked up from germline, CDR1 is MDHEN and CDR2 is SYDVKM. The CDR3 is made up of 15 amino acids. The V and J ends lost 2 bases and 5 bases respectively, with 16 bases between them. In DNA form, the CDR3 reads TGTGCCAGCAGTTTACGCACCCAGAGGTCCCACGAGCAGTACTTC. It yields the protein CASSLRTQRSHEQYF.

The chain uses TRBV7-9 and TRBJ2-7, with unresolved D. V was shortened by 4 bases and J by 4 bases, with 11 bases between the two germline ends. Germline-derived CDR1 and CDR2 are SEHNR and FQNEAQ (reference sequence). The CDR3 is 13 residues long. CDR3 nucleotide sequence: TGTGCCAGCAGCTCACGTCCCTATTACGAGCAGTACTTC. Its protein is CASSSRPYYEQYF.

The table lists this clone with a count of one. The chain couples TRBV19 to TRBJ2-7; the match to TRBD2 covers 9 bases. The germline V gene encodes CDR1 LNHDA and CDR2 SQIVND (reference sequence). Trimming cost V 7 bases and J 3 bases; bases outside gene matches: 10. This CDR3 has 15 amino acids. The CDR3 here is CASKRGLAGIYEQYF. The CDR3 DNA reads TGTGCCAGTAAAAGGGGTCTAGCGGGGATCTACGAGCAGTACTTC. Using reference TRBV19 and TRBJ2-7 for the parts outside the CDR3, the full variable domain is DGGITQSPKYLFRKEGQNVTLSCEQNLNHDAMYWYRQDPGQGLRLIYYSQIVNDFQKGDIAEGYSVSREKKESFPLTVTSAQKNPTAFYLCASKRGLAGIYEQYFGPGTRLTVT.

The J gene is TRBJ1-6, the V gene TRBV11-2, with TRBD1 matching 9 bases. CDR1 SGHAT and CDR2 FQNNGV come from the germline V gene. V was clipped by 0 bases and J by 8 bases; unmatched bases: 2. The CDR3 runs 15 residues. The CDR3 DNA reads TGTGCCAGCAGCTTAGAAGGACAGGGGTATTCACCCCTCCACTTT. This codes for CASSLEGQGYSPLHF.

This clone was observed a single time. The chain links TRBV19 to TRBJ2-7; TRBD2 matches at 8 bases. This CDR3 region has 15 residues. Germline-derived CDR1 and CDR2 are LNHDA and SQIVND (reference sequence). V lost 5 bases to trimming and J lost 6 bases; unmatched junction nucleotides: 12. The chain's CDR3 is CASSPQAGVGGEQYF. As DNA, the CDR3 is TGTGCCAGTAGTCCCCAAGCGGGAGTCGGGGGCGAGCAGTACTTC.

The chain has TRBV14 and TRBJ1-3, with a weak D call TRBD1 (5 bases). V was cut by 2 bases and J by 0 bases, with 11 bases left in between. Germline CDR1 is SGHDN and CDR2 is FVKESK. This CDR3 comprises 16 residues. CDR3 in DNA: TGTGCCAGCAGCCAATTACCCGGGGGCTCTGGAAACACCATATATTTT. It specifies CASSQLPGGSGNTIYF.

The CDR3 bases are TGTGCCAGCTCACCAACACCTTCGAAAGCTTTTCCTAACTATGGCTACACCTTC. Amino acids: CASSPTPSKAFPNYGYTF. The rearrangement joins TRBV18 to TRBJ1-2; no definite D call. With 2 bases removed from V and 0 bases from J, the gap between germline ends came to 19 bases. CDR3 size: 18 residues. Looked up from germline, CDR1 is KGHSH and CDR2 is LQKENI.

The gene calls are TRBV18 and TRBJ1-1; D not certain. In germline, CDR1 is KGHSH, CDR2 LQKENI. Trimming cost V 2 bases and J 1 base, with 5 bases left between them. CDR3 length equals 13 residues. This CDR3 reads CASSPWQNTEAFF. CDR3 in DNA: TGTGCCAGCTCACCATGGCAGAACACTGAAGCTTTCTTT. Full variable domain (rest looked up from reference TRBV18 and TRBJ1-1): NAGVMQNPRHLVRRRGQEARLRCSPMKGHSHVYWYRQLPEEGLKFMVYLQKENIIDESGMPKERFSAEFPKEGPSILRIQQVVRGDSAAYFCASSPWQNTEAFFGQGTRLTVV.

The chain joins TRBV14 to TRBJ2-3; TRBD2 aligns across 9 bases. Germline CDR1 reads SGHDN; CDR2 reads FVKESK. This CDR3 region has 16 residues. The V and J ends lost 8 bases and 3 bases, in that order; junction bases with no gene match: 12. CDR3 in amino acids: CASSETGTSFTDTQYF. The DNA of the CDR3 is TGTGCCAGCTCTGAAACCGGGACTAGCTTTACAGATACGCAGTATTTT.

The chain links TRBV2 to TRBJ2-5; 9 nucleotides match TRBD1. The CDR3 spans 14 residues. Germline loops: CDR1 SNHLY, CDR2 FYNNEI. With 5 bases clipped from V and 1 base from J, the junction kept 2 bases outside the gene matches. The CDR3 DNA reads TGTGCCAGCAGTCTGGACAGGGGCCAAGAGACCCAGTACTTC. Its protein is CASSLDRGQETQYF.

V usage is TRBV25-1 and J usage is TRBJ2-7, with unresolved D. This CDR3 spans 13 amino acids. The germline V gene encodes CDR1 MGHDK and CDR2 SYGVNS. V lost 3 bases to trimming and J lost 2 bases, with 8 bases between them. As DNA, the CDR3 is TGTGCCAGCAGTGACAGGTTGACCTACGAGCAGTACTTC. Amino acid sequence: CASSDRLTYEQYF.